This entry describes one T cell receptor beta chain. This entry comes from a study of early T cells in non-severe SARS-CoV-2 infection. TCRdb recomputed calls from the 5' RACE reads with MiXCR, one row per CDR3 protein. The sample gives about 50,000 distinct CDR3 sequences, more than 12% of which show up once; about 4% is in the top ten. This CDR3 has 14 residues. The V and J ends lost 0 bases and 4 bases respectively, with 9 bases between them. Germline CDR1 reads SGHRS; CDR2 reads YFSETQ. The sequence was collected from an adult who was a healthcare worker with PCR-confirmed SARS-CoV-2 infection or an uninfected control (not recorded which). The source material was whole blood, sampled at baseline. V and J are TRBV5-1 and TRBJ2-3, with unresolved D. CDR3 coding DNA: TGCGCCAGCAGCTTGGTGGGCAGGCCAGATACGCAGTATTTT. Protein product: CASSLVGRPDTQYF.